This T cell receptor beta chain is drawn from a study of cytomegalovirus exposure and HLA in healthy donors. Vbeta (60) and Jbeta (13) primers were used in the PCR. Sequencing used immunoSEQ multiplex PCR; TCRdb keeps in-frame clones, though not all of them. The sample table sets out around 210,000 clones. The CDR3 has 16 amino acids. Per germline, CDR1 MDHEN and CDR2 SYDVKM. The V gene end was trimmed by 6 bases and the J gene end by 0 bases; junction bases not matched to a gene: 6. This clonotype was sampled from a girl aged 2 to 9 in good health and CMV-seropositive. The sample was PBMCs. This chain uses TRBV28 with TRBJ2-1, with 9 nucleotides matching TRBD1. The CDR3 nucleotides are TGTGCCAGCAGCTTCTACAGGGGGCGCTCCTACAATGAGCAGTTCTTC. Translated, it gives CASSFYRGRSYNEQFF.